What follows are 27 T cell receptor beta chains derived from one specimen sequenced in a study of shared clonotypes between healthy human individuals. Sequencing was performed with immunoSEQ multiplex PCR; in TCRdb, only in-frame clones are kept and a portion is missing. The table records fewer than 1.8 million clones, just under 99% of them present only once. Source material: naive CD4+ T cells sorted from blood. Subset of the sample: CD45RA+ positively selected. The receptors were sampled from a young man in good health.

This clone showed up just once. The rearrangement links TRBV2 to TRBJ1-5; TRBD1 is a possible D gene (6 bases). V was cut by 5 bases and J by 7 bases, with 18 bases left in between. The CDR3 contains 15 residues. Germline V gene data show CDR1 as SNHLY and CDR2 as FYNNEI. The CDR3 DNA reads as TGTGCCAGCAGTCCGGGGGTGGGGGCCGGGCAGCCCCAGCATTTT. Translated, it gives CASSPGVGAGQPQHF.

V gene TRBV28 combines with J gene TRBJ1-1, with D unclear. CDR1 is MDHEN, CDR2 SYDVKM, per germline. V was shortened by 2 bases and J by 4 bases, with 14 bases between the two germline ends. This CDR3 contains 15 residues. CDR3 protein: CASSLRVLGSTEAFF. In nucleotides, the CDR3 is TGTGCCAGCAGTTTAAGGGTTCTCGGTAGCACTGAAGCTTTCTTT.

This chain connects TRBV18 to TRBJ1-1; no firm D call. The CDR3 totals 15 residues. Germline CDR1 KGHSH, CDR2 LQKENI. V was cut by 3 bases and J by 3 bases, with 14 bases left in between. CDR3 in amino acids: CASSPEVGVDTEAFF. Here the CDR3 DNA reads TGTGCCAGCTCACCCGAAGTGGGTGTGGACACTGAAGCTTTCTTT. The variable domain in full, with the rest retrieved from reference TRBV18 and TRBJ1-1, is NAGVMQNPRHLVRRRGQEARLRCSPMKGHSHVYWYRQLPEEGLKFMVYLQKENIIDESGMPKERFSAEFPKEGPSILRIQQVVRGDSAAYFCASSPEVGVDTEAFFGQGTRLTVV.

This clone has just one count. The chain links TRBV18 to TRBJ1-1, with D possibly matching TRBD1 (6 bases). Germline CDR1 is KGHSH and CDR2 is LQKENI. This CDR3 is built from 17 residues. V shed 3 bases and J shed 0 bases, with 17 bases lying between them. The CDR3, as DNA: TGTGCCAGCTCACCTCTAGGCCCGACAGGTCTGAACACTGAAGCTTTCTTT. Amino acids: CASSPLGPTGLNTEAFF.

This clone was observed a single time. The CDR3 reads CASSPRLARGYEQYF. The CDR3 DNA sequence: TGTGCCAGCTCACCACGGCTAGCGAGAGGATACGAGCAGTACTTC. The gene calls are TRBV18 and TRBJ2-7; a possible D gene is TRBD2 (6 bases). CDR1 and CDR2 from the germline V gene are KGHSH and LQKENI. The CDR3 runs 15 residues. Trimming took 1 base from V and 4 from J, leaving 14 bases between them.

The chain has TRBV9 and TRBJ2-7; 9 nucleotides agree with TRBD2. The CDR3 is 15 residues long. Germline V gene sequence: CDR1 SGDLS, CDR2 YYNGEE. V lost 7 bases to trimming and J lost 2 bases; unmatched junction nucleotides: 10. The CDR3 DNA follows: TGTGCCAGCCCAATGGAGACTAGCGGTACCTACGAGCAGTACTTC. Translated, it gives CASPMETSGTYEQYF.

In its sample, this clone was seen once. CDR3 sequence reads: CASSLPPRSQPQHF. Written as DNA, the CDR3 is TGTGCCAGCAGTTTACCCCCCCGTAGTCAGCCCCAGCATTTT. The chain combines TRBV28 with TRBJ1-5; D not resolved. Germline loops: CDR1 MDHEN, CDR2 SYDVKM. CDR3 size: 14 residues. The V gene lost 2 bases and the J gene lost 6 bases, with 11 bases spanning the gap.

The chain combines TRBV11-2 with TRBJ2-2; D assignment may be TRBD1 or TRBD2 (5 bases each). Germline V gene data show CDR1 as SGHAT and CDR2 as FQNNGV. This CDR3 is built from 15 residues. Trimming cost V 1 base and J 4 bases, with 10 bases left between them. CDR3 DNA: TGTGCCAGCAGCTTAGGGGACCAACTCACCGGGGAGCTGTTTTTT. Protein: CASSLGDQLTGELFF.

The chain carries TRBV5-8 and TRBJ2-1; 9 bases are shared with TRBD1. Germline V lookup: CDR1 SGHTS, CDR2 YDEGEE. V trimming: 0 bases; J trimming: 5 bases; junction bases outside the gene matches: 6. The CDR3 runs 16 residues. DNA of the CDR3: TGTGCCAGCAGCTTGGTAGGGGACAGGGAAAACAATGAGCAGTTCTTC. It specifies CASSLVGDRENNEQFF.

The rearrangement links TRBV6-1 to TRBJ2-5; 9 bases map to TRBD1. Looked up from germline, CDR1 is MNHNS and CDR2 is SASEGT. The ends lost 6 bases at V and 5 bases at J; junction bases unmatched: 7. This CDR3 is built from 14 residues. CDR3 DNA: TGTGCCAGCAGGGTTGACAGGGGGACGGAGACCCAGTACTTC. Amino acid sequence: CASRVDRGTETQYF.

This rearrangement joins TRBV27 to TRBJ2-3; 11 bases fit TRBD2. This CDR3 region has 14 residues. V was pared by 7 bases and J by 8 bases, with 8 bases of the junction left unmatched. Germline V gene sequence: CDR1 MNHEY, CDR2 SMNVEV (reference sequence). The CDR3 loop is CASTLTSGIGTQYF. The CDR3 DNA reads TGTGCCAGCACCTTGACTAGCGGGATAGGTACGCAGTATTTT.

In its sample, this clone was seen once. The rearrangement uses TRBV4-1 and TRBJ2-7; no definite D call. CDR3 length: 14 residues. Germline loops: CDR1 MGHRA, CDR2 YSYEKL. Trimming took 1 base from V and 2 from J, leaving 9 bases between them. In DNA form, the CDR3 reads TGCGCCAGCAGCCAAGCGGCGACGGCCTACGAGCAGTACTTC. Its protein product is CASSQAATAYEQYF.

J is TRBJ2-3 and V is TRBV11-3; TRBD2 aligns across 11 bases. Per germline, CDR1 SGHNT and CDR2 YENEEA. This CDR3 has 18 residues. The V and J ends lost 1 base and 1 base, in that order; junction bases with no gene match: 7. The CDR3 DNA is TGTGCCAGCAGCTTAGGAAAAGCGGGACTAGCGGGCACAGATACGCAGTATTTT. It is translated as CASSLGKAGLAGTDTQYF. The whole variable domain, filled in from reference TRBV11-3 and TRBJ2-3, reads EAGVVQSPRYKIIEKKQPVAFWCNPISGHNTLYWYLQNLGQGPELLIRYENEEAVDDSQLPKDRFSAERLKGVDSTLKIQPAELGDSAVYLCASSLGKAGLAGTDTQYFGPGTRLTVL.

The chain couples TRBV9 to TRBJ2-3; perhaps TRBD2 as D (6 bases). V lost 0 bases and J 2 bases, leaving 10 bases between the germline ends. Germline loops: CDR1 SGDLS, CDR2 YYNGEE. The CDR3 has 15 amino acids. The CDR3 loop reads CASSVGRTNTDTQYF. Written as DNA, the CDR3 is TGTGCCAGCAGCGTAGGAAGGACTAACACAGATACGCAGTATTTT.

The J gene is TRBJ2-2, the V gene TRBV4-3; 11 bases fit TRBD1. CDR3 length equals 16 residues. CDR1 and CDR2 from the germline V gene are LGHNA and YSLEER. V gave up 2 bases and J gave up 6 bases; unmatched junction bases: 5. CDR3 in DNA: TGCGCCAGCAGCCAACTCGGACAGGGGGCGCCCGGGGAGCTGTTTTTT. This gives the protein CASSQLGQGAPGELFF.

This clone was detected only once. The CDR3 protein is CASSPIRDPETQYF. CDR3 bases: TGTGCCAGCTCACCCATCCGGGACCCAGAGACCCAGTACTTC. The V call is TRBV18, the J call TRBJ2-5; D is tentatively TRBD1 or TRBD2 (5 bases each). CDR1 and CDR2 (germline): KGHSH, LQKENI. The CDR3 covers 14 residues. Trimming stripped 3 bases from V and 4 bases from J, with 12 bases between.

CDR3 sequence reads: CASSQETGGDQYF. As DNA, the CDR3 is TGCGCCAGCAGCCAAGAGACGGGAGGGGACCAGTACTTC. The rearrangement uses TRBV4-3 and TRBJ2-5; TRBD2 aligns across 8 bases. CDR1 is LGHNA and CDR2 is YSLEER in the germline V gene. V lost 0 bases, J lost 10 bases, and 4 bases stayed unmatched. This CDR3 contains 13 residues.

The chain couples TRBV5-5 to TRBJ2-1; 14 bases align to TRBD2. The germline gives CDR1 SGHKS, CDR2 YYEKEE (reference sequence). Germline trimming cut 4 bases from V and 7 bases from J; bases unmatched to any gene: 7. The CDR3 length is 16 residues. This chain's CDR3 is CASSPGTSGSGNEQFF. For the CDR3, the DNA is TGTGCCAGCAGCCCTGGGACTAGCGGGAGTGGGAATGAGCAGTTCTTC.

This clone was detected only once. This chain links TRBV5-1 with TRBJ2-7; 9 positions agree with TRBD1. The CDR3 runs 15 residues. The V gene end was trimmed by 7 bases and the J gene end by 3 bases; junction bases not matched to a gene: 11. CDR1 is SGHRS and CDR2 is YFSETQ in the germline V gene. The DNA for the CDR3 is TGCGCCAGCCGCATCGGCCGGGACAGGGTCTACGAGCAGTACTTC. As protein: CASRIGRDRVYEQYF.

This rearrangement joins TRBV2 to TRBJ1-5; perhaps TRBD1 as D (6 bases). There are 15 residues in the CDR3. V was clipped by 2 bases and J by 5 bases, with 13 bases between them. The germline gives CDR1 SNHLY, CDR2 FYNNEI. CDR3 protein: CASSEQGWYDQPQHF. In DNA form, the CDR3 reads TGTGCCAGCAGTGAACAGGGGTGGTACGATCAGCCCCAGCATTTT. Full variable domain (rest looked up from reference TRBV2 and TRBJ1-5): EPEVTQTPSHQVTQMGQEVILRCVPISNHLYFYWYRQILGQKVEFLVSFYNNEISEKSEIFDDQFSVERPDGSNFTLKIRSTKLEDSAMYFCASSEQGWYDQPQHFGDGTRLSIL.

This rearrangement joins TRBV11-1 to TRBJ2-1, with 10 bases matching TRBD2. The V gene end was trimmed by 5 bases and the J gene end by 6 bases; junction bases not matched to a gene: 7. The CDR3 is 15 amino acids. Germline loops: CDR1 SGHAT, CDR2 FQDESV (reference sequence). CDR3 loop: CASSLPGLASNEQFF. CDR3 bases: TGTGCCAGCAGCCTACCGGGACTAGCGAGCAATGAGCAGTTCTTC.

CDR3 nucleotide sequence: TGTGCCAGCAGTTCAAGCGGGAGGGGGAATGAGCAGTTCTTC. Residues: CASSSSGRGNEQFF. The chain joins TRBV7-8 to TRBJ2-1; 10 positions match TRBD2. This CDR3 contains 14 residues. Trimming at V came to 6 bases and at J to 7 bases, leaving 6 bases not matched to a gene. Germline CDR1 reads SGHVS; CDR2 reads FQNEAQ.

This clone was seen only once. Other DNA variants within this sample encode the same CDR3. J is TRBJ1-4 and V is TRBV5-1; 7 bases are a match to TRBD1. V lost 0 bases and J lost 1; bases outside the gene matches: 0. This CDR3 spans 15 amino acids. CDR1 is SGHRS and CDR2 is YFSETQ in the germline V gene. The DNA of the CDR3 is TGCGCCAGCAGCTTGGGACAGGGAACTAATGAAAAACTGTTTTTT. Translated, it gives CASSLGQGTNEKLFF.

The chain couples TRBV7-9 to TRBJ2-5; unclear D gene. The germline V and J ends were trimmed by 1 base and 2 bases, with 8 bases remaining between them. Per germline, CDR1 SEHNR and CDR2 FQNEAQ (reference sequence). This CDR3 contains 14 residues. The CDR3 loop is CASSLEFGQETQYF. CDR3 coding DNA: TGTGCCAGCAGCTTAGAGTTCGGGCAAGAGACCCAGTACTTC.

This clone was recorded once. The chain has TRBV30 and TRBJ2-3, with D uncertain. Trimming took off 3 bases at V and 0 bases at J, with 10 bases between the two ends. The CDR3 covers 14 residues. Per germline, CDR1 GTSNPN and CDR2 SVGIG (reference sequence). The CDR3 protein is CAWSHPSSTDTQYF. CDR3 sequence (DNA): TGTGCCTGGAGCCACCCATCTAGCACAGATACGCAGTATTTT.

The chain joins TRBV25-1 to TRBJ2-1, with D possibly matching TRBD1 (5 bases). Germline CDR1 and CDR2: MGHDK and SYGVNS. Trimming cost V 3 bases and J 7 bases, with 16 bases left between them. The CDR3 consists of 15 residues. As DNA, the CDR3 is TGTGCCAGCAGTGACCCAGGTCAGGGTGAAAATGAGCAGTTCTTC. Translated, it gives CASSDPGQGENEQFF.

This clone was observed a single time. The gene calls are TRBV7-2 and TRBJ1-2, with D unresolved. CDR3 length: 13 residues. V lost 5 bases to trimming and J lost 6 bases, with 13 bases between them. Germline V gene sequence: CDR1 SGHTA, CDR2 FQGNSA. In DNA form, the CDR3 reads TGTGCCAGCAGCCCCGAGCCAAACAATGGCTACACCTTC. Residues: CASSPEPNNGYTF. Full variable domain (rest looked up from reference TRBV7-2 and TRBJ1-2): GAGVSQSPSNKVTEKGKDVELRCDPISGHTALYWYRQSLGQGLEFLIYFQGNSAPDKSGLPSDRFSAERTGGSVSTLTIQRTQQEDSAVYLCASSPEPNNGYTFGSGTRLTVV.